Presented here are 24 T cell receptor beta chains from one specimen sequenced in a study of cytomegalovirus exposure and HLA in healthy donors. The PCR employed 60 Vbeta primers together with 13 Jbeta primers. Some clones are missing from TCRdb's copy, which holds only in-frame ones; the method was immunoSEQ multiplex PCR. The data hold roughly 230,000 clones, with around 78% observed a single time. The sequencing sample was made of PBMCs. These receptors came from a boy aged 5-17 years in good health and CMV-seronegative.

The V and J genes are TRBV11-3 and TRBJ1-3, with 9 bases identical to TRBD1. The germline V gene has CDR1 SGHNT and CDR2 YENEEA. The CDR3 runs 16 residues. The V and J ends lost 4 bases and 0 bases, in that order; junction bases with no gene match: 4. CDR3 sequence reads: CASSSYRGPSGNTIYF. CDR3 nucleotides: TGTGCCAGCAGCTCATACAGGGGGCCCTCTGGAAACACCATATATTTT.

The chain links TRBV5-1 to TRBJ1-5; D is possibly TRBD1 (5 bases). The ends were cut back, 2 bases at V and 0 bases at J, with 9 bases in the middle. Germline values: CDR1 SGHRS, CDR2 YFSETQ. The CDR3 covers 15 residues. The CDR3 loop is CASSFGGDSNQPQHF. The CDR3, as DNA: TGCGCCAGCAGCTTTGGAGGGGATAGCAATCAGCCCCAGCATTTT.

The chain joins TRBV5-4 to TRBJ2-5; maybe TRBD1 (6 bases). V lost 4 bases, J lost 5 bases, and 21 bases lay in between. Germline CDR1 and CDR2: SGHNT and YYREEE (reference sequence). The CDR3 is made up of 16 amino acids. CDR3 DNA: TGTGCCAGCAGCCGACCTTTTACAGGGACGATGGAGACCCAGTACTTC. Translating it yields CASSRPFTGTMETQYF.

The V and J genes are TRBV9 and TRBJ1-5, with a weak D call TRBD1 (5 bases). Trimming left V 0 bases short and J 0 bases short, with 10 bases between. The CDR3 extends over 16 amino acids. CDR1 is SGDLS, CDR2 YYNGEE, per germline. CDR3 loop: CASSVGGGASNQPQHF. The CDR3 bases are TGTGCCAGCAGCGTAGGGGGAGGGGCTAGCAATCAGCCCCAGCATTTT. Variable domain in full (rest from reference TRBV9 and TRBJ1-5): DSGVTQTPKHLITATGQRVTLRCSPRSGDLSVYWYQQSLDQGLQFLIQYYNGEERAKGNILERFSAQQFPDLHSELNLSSLELGDSALYFCASSVGGGASNQPQHFGDGTRLSIL.

This chain joins TRBV5-1 and TRBJ2-5, with TRBD1 identical over 10 bases. Trimming took 4 bases from V and 3 from J; bases not matched to a gene: 6. This CDR3 region has 15 residues. Germline values: CDR1 SGHRS, CDR2 YFSETQ. The CDR3 region has the DNA TGCGCCAGCAGCACGGACAGGGGGAGAAAAGAGACCCAGTACTTC. The encoded protein is CASSTDRGRKETQYF. Full variable domain (missing parts from reference TRBV5-1 and TRBJ2-5): KAGVTQTPRYLIKTRGQQVTLSCSPISGHRSVSWYQQTPGQGLQFLFEYFSETQRNKGNFPGRFSGRQFSNSRSEMNVSTLELGDSALYLCASSTDRGRKETQYFGPGTRLLVL.

The CDR3 here is CASSLSGMTYEQYF. Here the CDR3 DNA reads TGTGCCAGCAGCCTCTCGGGGATGACCTACGAGCAGTACTTC. The chain uses TRBV7-9 and TRBJ2-7; TRBD2 is a possible D gene (5 bases). The CDR3 covers 14 residues. Per the germline V gene, CDR1 is SEHNR and CDR2 is FQNEAQ (reference sequence). Trimming shortened V by 5 bases and J by 2 bases, and 13 bases separated the two germline ends.

This clone showed up just once. V and J are TRBV6-1 and TRBJ2-2; 8 nucleotides align to TRBD1. The germline gives CDR1 MNHNS, CDR2 SASEGT. V was clipped by 5 bases and J by 4 bases; unmatched bases: 3. CDR3 length: 14 residues. The chain's CDR3 is CASSLDRVTGELFF. CDR3 bases: TGTGCCAGCAGTTTGGACAGGGTCACCGGGGAGCTGTTTTTT.

The chain links TRBV7-2 to TRBJ2-3, with a possible D match to TRBD2 (6 bases). The CDR3 is 14 residues long. V lost 2 bases and J 5 bases, leaving 11 bases between the germline ends. Germline assignment: CDR1 SGHTA and CDR2 FQGNSA. The DNA for the CDR3 is TGTGCCAGCAGCTTACGGGGGATGTTAGATACGCAGTATTTT. Its protein is CASSLRGMLDTQYF.

This sequence joins TRBV6-1 and TRBJ1-4; 9 bases fit TRBD1. Per germline, CDR1 MNHNS and CDR2 SASEGT. The CDR3 has 14 amino acids. The V segment lost 7 bases and the J segment 8 bases; nucleotides outside the gene matches: 8. The CDR3 DNA sequence: TGTGCCAGCACTCAGGGACAGGGTTGGGAAAAACTGTTTTTT. Amino acids: CASTQGQGWEKLFF.

The V and J genes are TRBV7-6 and TRBJ1-3, with D possibly matching TRBD1 (6 bases). The CDR3 is 18 amino acids. Trimming cost V 4 bases and J 0 bases, with 19 bases left between them. Germline values: CDR1 SGHVS, CDR2 FNYEAQ. The CDR3: CASSSMYRAANSGNTIYF. The CDR3 nucleotides read TGTGCCAGCAGCTCCATGTACAGGGCCGCAAACTCTGGAAACACCATATATTTT.

As to this clone: Other nucleotide sequences in the sample specify the same CDR3. The chain recombines TRBV4-1 with TRBJ1-1; tentative D call: TRBD1 (6 bases). Germline V gives CDR1 MGHRA, CDR2 YSYEKL. CDR3 length: 14 amino acids. Trimming took off 3 bases at V and 4 bases at J, with 12 bases between the two ends. CDR3 in amino acids: CASSHGGGGTEAFF. CDR3 bases: TGCGCCAGCAGCCATGGGGGAGGGGGCACTGAAGCTTTCTTT.

The gene calls are TRBV2 and TRBJ1-5; 7 nucleotides line up with TRBD1. V lost 6 bases to trimming and J lost 2 bases; unmatched junction nucleotides: 7. Germline assignment: CDR1 SNHLY and CDR2 FYNNEI. This CDR3 spans 15 amino acids. This CDR3 reads CASRGTVLGNQPQHF. The CDR3 nucleotides are TGTGCCAGCAGGGGGACAGTTCTTGGCAATCAGCCCCAGCATTTT. Filled out from reference TRBV2 and TRBJ1-5, the complete variable domain reads EPEVTQTPSHQVTQMGQEVILRCVPISNHLYFYWYRQILGQKVEFLVSFYNNEISEKSEIFDDQFSVERPDGSNFTLKIRSTKLEDSAMYFCASRGTVLGNQPQHFGDGTRLSIL.

A few counts support this clone. The genes are TRBV2 and TRBJ2-7; 8 bases match TRBD2. With V trimmed by 6 bases and J by 0 bases, 7 bases remained unmatched. This CDR3 spans 15 amino acids. Germline V gives CDR1 SNHLY, CDR2 FYNNEI. The CDR3 DNA reads as TGTGCCAGCAGCGCTACTAGCGGTAGCTCCTACGAGCAGTACTTC. As protein: CASSATSGSSYEQYF.

This clone was seen a few times. The chain combines TRBV11-3 with TRBJ1-1; 9 bases agree with TRBD1. V trimming: 4 bases; J trimming: 1 base; junction bases outside the gene matches: 4. Germline-derived CDR1 and CDR2 are SGHNT and YENEEA. The CDR3 covers 15 residues. Written as DNA, the CDR3 is TGTGCCAGCAGCTCCCGGGACAGGGCGAACACTGAAGCTTTCTTT. As protein: CASSSRDRANTEAFF.

This clone was counted between two and nine times. V gene TRBV9 combines with J gene TRBJ2-2; 10 bases are shared with TRBD2. The germline gives CDR1 SGDLS, CDR2 YYNGEE. Germline trimming cut 4 bases from V and 4 bases from J; bases unmatched to any gene: 10. The length of the CDR3 is 17 residues. CDR3 nucleotide sequence: TGTGCCAGCAGCACCCCAAGCGGGGGGGCCAGCACCGGGGAGCTGTTTTTT. This translates into CASSTPSGGASTGELFF.

The V call is TRBV18, the J call TRBJ1-2; D ambiguous. There are 13 residues in the CDR3. V was cut by 3 bases and J by 8 bases, with 13 bases left in between. Germline V gene data show CDR1 as KGHSH and CDR2 as LQKENI. The CDR3 sequence: CASSPSSRRGYTF. The CDR3 region has the DNA TGTGCCAGCTCACCTAGCTCTAGGAGGGGCTACACCTTC.

The CDR3 nucleotides read TGTGCCAGTAGTATAACCGGCAGGGAGGGACAGCCCCAGCATTTT. This sequence encodes CASSITGREGQPQHF. The chain carries TRBV19 and TRBJ1-5; D possibly corresponds to TRBD1 (5 bases). Germline CDR1 reads LNHDA; CDR2 reads SQIVND (reference sequence). The CDR3 length is 15 residues. Deletions cut 2 bases from V and 7 bases from J, with 15 bases between. Using reference TRBV19 and TRBJ1-5 for the parts outside the CDR3, the full variable domain is DGGITQSPKYLFRKEGQNVTLSCEQNLNHDAMYWYRQDPGQGLRLIYYSQIVNDFQKGDIAEGYSVSREKKESFPLTVTSAQKNPTAFYLCASSITGREGQPQHFGDGTRLSIL.

This clone was seen just once. The CDR3 region is CASSHGRDRVNEQYF. CDR3 bases: TGTGCCAGCAGCCATGGGCGGGACAGGGTCAACGAGCAGTACTTC. This chain connects TRBV7-8 to TRBJ2-7, with 9 bases identical to TRBD1. The CDR3 totals 15 residues. CDR1 and CDR2 from the germline V gene are SGHVS and FQNEAQ. V lost 5 bases and J lost 5; bases outside the gene matches: 10.

The chain combines TRBV23-1 with TRBJ2-1; TRBD2 matches 8 bases. TRBV23-1 qualifies as an ORF whose function is uncertain. CDR3 length: 15 residues. The junction had 9 bases not matched to a gene; V was cut back by 6 bases and J by 5 bases. In DNA, the CDR3 is TGCGCCAGCAGCGACCGAGCGGGGGATAACAATGAGCAGTTCTTC. Its protein product is CASSDRAGDNNEQFF.

This chain links TRBV7-2 with TRBJ1-1; D is undetermined. Trimming cost V 5 bases and J 1 base, with 11 bases left between them. The CDR3 has 14 amino acids. Looked up from germline, CDR1 is SGHTA and CDR2 is FQGNSA. The CDR3 DNA sequence: TGTGCCAGCAGCCCGGTCCACCGGAACACTGAAGCTTTCTTT. Protein product: CASSPVHRNTEAFF. Together with reference TRBV7-2 and TRBJ1-1, the CDR3 gives the full variable domain: GAGVSQSPSNKVTEKGKDVELRCDPISGHTALYWYRQSLGQGLEFLIYFQGNSAPDKSGLPSDRFSAERTGGSVSTLTIQRTQQEDSAVYLCASSPVHRNTEAFFGQGTRLTVV.

The genes are TRBV11-2 and TRBJ1-4; a weak D match, TRBD1 (5 bases). There are 12 residues in the CDR3. CDR1 SGHAT and CDR2 FQNNGV come from the germline V gene. Trimming took 2 bases from V and 12 from J, leaving 10 bases between them. The CDR3 loop is CASSLRGTELFF. As DNA, the CDR3 is TGTGCCAGCAGCTTAAGGGGAACGGAACTGTTTTTT.

The V gene is TRBV9, the J gene TRBJ1-1; D uncertain. The CDR3 is 14 amino acids. The V end lost 4 bases, the J end lost 3 bases, and 13 bases lay between the germline ends. Germline CDR1 is SGDLS and CDR2 is YYNGEE. CDR3 region: CASSSAAGYTEAFF. CDR3 DNA: TGTGCCAGCAGCTCCGCTGCGGGGTACACTGAAGCTTTCTTT.

The chain joins TRBV9 to TRBJ2-5; 8 bases are shared with TRBD2. CDR3 length: 15 residues. Germline V gene lookup returns CDR1 SGDLS and CDR2 YYNGEE. V dropped 0 bases and J dropped 2; count of bases not matched to a gene: 3. Written as DNA, the CDR3 is TGTGCCAGCAGCGTAGCAGGACTAGCACAAGAGACCCAGTACTTC. Protein product: CASSVAGLAQETQYF.

The rearrangement uses TRBV7-3 and TRBJ2-3; D is undetermined. The CDR3 loop spans 13 amino acids. CDR1 is SGHTA, CDR2 FQGTGA, per germline. V was pared by 2 bases and J by 4 bases, with 7 bases between. For the CDR3, the DNA is TGTGCCAGCAGCTTACAGGTGCCAGATACGCAGTATTTT. Protein sequence: CASSLQVPDTQYF.